Following are 20 T cell receptor beta chains from one sample sequenced in a study of T cells in Graves' hyperthyroidism and ophthalmopathy. What was amplified from RNA transcripts were TCR beta CDR3 regions. The TCR CDR3 first-round RT-PCR relied on the HTBI primer set. TCRdb called the multiplex PCR reads again in MiXCR, with one record for every CDR3 protein. The table shows about 520,000 distinct CDR3 sequences, with roughly a quarter occurring only once. Sequencing was carried out using blood. These receptors were collected from a woman between 25 and 40 years old with Graves' ophthalmopathy.

The chain has TRBV28 and TRBJ1-1, with D possibly matching TRBD1 (5 bases). The CDR3 spans 11 residues. Germline assignment: CDR1 MDHEN and CDR2 SYDVKM. The V gene lost 3 bases and the J gene lost 11 bases, with 10 bases spanning the gap. The CDR3 nucleotides are TGTGCCAGCAGTTTTGGGGACTCCGCTTTCTTT. It translates to CASSFGDSAFF.

This clonotype turned up a few times. The rearrangement links TRBV6-2 or TRBV6-3 to TRBJ2-7; no reliable D call. Germline V gives CDR1 MNHEY, CDR2 SVGEGT. Trimming cost V 5 bases and J 2 bases, with 13 bases left between them. This CDR3 is built from 14 residues. Here the CDR3 DNA reads TGTGCCAGCAGTCTCGGATTGAAAACCTACGAGCAGTACTTC. Protein product: CASSLGLKTYEQYF.

J is TRBJ2-7 and V is TRBV6-2 or TRBV6-3; 9 bases are a match to TRBD1. Per germline, CDR1 MNHEY and CDR2 SVGEGT. The trim removed 7 bases at V and 4 bases at J, leaving 5 bases unmatched. The CDR3 has 13 residues. In DNA, the CDR3 is TGTGCCAGCAAATACAGGGGGCAGTACGAGCAGTACTTC. This gives the protein CASKYRGQYEQYF.

This clonotype was detected ten times or more. The V and J genes are TRBV20-1 and TRBJ1-2; D gene unclear. The germline V gene encodes CDR1 DFQATT and CDR2 SNEGSKA (reference sequence). Trimming took off 3 bases at V and 2 bases at J, with 10 bases between the two ends. The CDR3 extends over 13 amino acids. CDR3 coding DNA: TGCAGTGCTAGTCCCCGAGGGAACTATGGCTACACCTTC. Translation gives CSASPRGNYGYTF.

This clonotype showed up many times. V is TRBV25-1 and J is TRBJ1-2; D ambiguous. Germline V gene lookup returns CDR1 MGHDK and CDR2 SYGVNS. Trimming pared 3 bases from V and 4 bases from J, leaving 9 bases between. The CDR3 has 13 amino acids. This CDR3 is CASSEDQPYGYTF. In DNA form, the CDR3 reads TGTGCCAGCAGTGAGGATCAGCCCTATGGCTACACCTTC.

This clonotype appeared a few times. J is TRBJ2-5 and V is TRBV7-2, with D maybe TRBD1 (5 bases). V lost 6 bases to trimming and J lost 4 bases, with 12 bases between them. The CDR3 has 13 amino acids. The germline CDR1 and CDR2 sequences are SGHTA and FQGNSA. This chain's CDR3 is CASSSFQGETQYF. The CDR3 DNA reads as TGTGCCAGCAGTTCGTTCCAGGGAGAGACCCAGTACTTC.

This clonotype was seen a handful of times. Sequence at one end of the junction differs from germline and may be a read error. The gene calls are TRBV6-5 and TRBJ2-7; D gene uncertain. The CDR3 is 14 residues long. Germline values: CDR1 MNHEY, CDR2 SVGAGI. The CDR3 sequence is CASSNSRIGYEQYF. As DNA, the CDR3 is TGTGCCAGCAGTAACTCTAGAATAGGCTACGAGCAGTACTTC.

Ten or more counts support this clonotype. CDR3 DNA: TGCGCCAGCAGCTTCGGGGGCCACGGCGGGGAGCTGTTTTTT. Translating gives CASSFGGHGGELFF. The V gene is TRBV5-1, the J gene TRBJ2-2, with D perhaps being TRBD1 or TRBD2 (6 bases each). The V end lost 2 bases, the J end lost 7 bases, and 12 bases lay between the germline ends. CDR1 SGHRS and CDR2 YFSETQ come from the germline V gene. The CDR3 runs to 14 residues.

This chain joins TRBV12-3 or TRBV12-4 and TRBJ1-1; 11 nucleotides align to TRBD1. The CDR3 has 17 amino acids. J was trimmed by 1 base and V by 6 bases; bases with no gene match: 10. The CDR3 DNA reads as TGTGCCAGCAGCCCTACCGGGACAGGGGGAACGAACACTGAAGCTTTCTTT. Protein: CASSPTGTGGTNTEAFF.

This clonotype has only a few counts. V is TRBV28 and J is TRBJ1-5; D is uncertain. The CDR3 contains 12 residues. V lost 6 bases and J 5 bases, leaving 8 bases between the germline ends. Germline V gene sequence: CDR1 MDHEN, CDR2 SYDVKM. The CDR3 sequence is CASSRFDQPQHF. For the CDR3, the DNA is TGTGCCAGCAGCCGTTTTGATCAGCCCCAGCATTTT.

At least ten counts were recorded for this clonotype. The chain links TRBV3-1 to TRBJ2-7; D is undetermined. Trimming took 0 bases from V and 3 from J, leaving 3 bases between them. CDR3 length: 12 amino acids. Per germline, CDR1 LGHDT and CDR2 YNNKEL (reference sequence). This chain's CDR3 is CASSQEVYEQYF. In DNA, the CDR3 is TGTGCCAGCAGCCAAGAAGTCTACGAGCAGTACTTC.

There are many counts of this clonotype. This chain connects TRBV28 to TRBJ1-3; perhaps TRBD1 as D (5 bases). The CDR3 runs to 14 residues. V was trimmed by 8 bases and J by 2 bases, leaving 13 bases between them. Looked up from germline, CDR1 is MDHEN and CDR2 is SYDVKM. This chain's CDR3 is CASGGESTGNTIYF. As DNA, the CDR3 is TGTGCCAGCGGAGGGGAGTCAACTGGAAACACCATATATTTT. The whole variable domain, filled in from reference TRBV28 and TRBJ1-3, reads DVKVTQSSRYLVKRTGEKVFLECVQDMDHENMFWYRQDPGLGLRLIYFSYDVKMKEKGDIPEGYSVSREKKERFSLILESASTNQTSMYLCASGGESTGNTIYFGEGSWLTVV.

The chain employs TRBV28 and TRBJ1-1; maybe TRBD1 (5 bases). V was clipped by 2 bases and J by 4 bases, with 14 bases between them. Germline V lookup: CDR1 MDHEN, CDR2 SYDVKM. The CDR3 has 15 residues. CDR3 nucleotide sequence: TGTGCCAGCAGTTTAATCAGAAGGAGGGGCACTGAAGCTTTCTTT. This translates into CASSLIRRRGTEAFF.

The chain joins TRBV20-1 to TRBJ2-7; 7 positions agree with TRBD2. Germline values: CDR1 DFQATT, CDR2 SNEGSKA (reference sequence). The CDR3 spans 15 residues. J was trimmed by 5 bases and V by 0 bases; bases with no gene match: 10. As DNA, the CDR3 is TGCAGTGCTAGAGACGCCGGGGAGGGGACCGACGAGCAGTACTTC. Translation: CSARDAGEGTDEQYF.

The J gene is TRBJ2-2, the V gene TRBV28; D may match TRBD1 or TRBD2 (5 bases each). This CDR3 region has 16 residues. Germline V lookup: CDR1 MDHEN, CDR2 SYDVKM. The V end lost 7 bases, the J end lost 0 bases, and 15 bases lay between the germline ends. The CDR3 region has the DNA TGTGCCAGCACTCCGAGGGGCAATTCGAACACCGGGGAGCTGTTTTTT. This codes for CASTPRGNSNTGELFF.

This clonotype was seen ten or more times. The CDR3 DNA sequence: TGTGCCAGCAGTTACCCAGGTTCCGGCTACACCTTC. This gives the protein CASSYPGSGYTF. The chain combines TRBV6-2 or TRBV6-3 with TRBJ1-2; unclear D gene. Trimming cost V 2 bases and J 8 bases, with 9 bases left between them. The CDR3 has 12 residues. The V gene's germline CDR1 is MNHEY and CDR2 SVGEGT.

This clonotype has just a few counts. This rearrangement joins TRBV27 to TRBJ2-7; the match to TRBD2 covers 7 bases. Germline V lookup: CDR1 MNHEY, CDR2 SMNVEV (reference sequence). After removal of 5 bases from V and 5 bases from J, the junction contained 6 bases not matched to a gene. This CDR3 region has 13 residues. The CDR3 loop is CASSPGLGNEQYF. For the CDR3, the DNA is TGTGCCAGCAGTCCCGGACTAGGTAACGAGCAGTACTTC.

In this sample, this clonotype turned up many times. The rearrangement joins TRBV4-1 to TRBJ2-7; D not resolved. CDR3 length: 16 residues. Germline CDR1 reads MGHRA; CDR2 reads YSYEKL. V lost 4 bases, J lost 0 bases, and 16 bases lay in between. This CDR3 is CASSLLPLISSYEQYF. In DNA, the CDR3 is TGCGCCAGCAGCCTGTTACCCCTCATTAGCTCCTACGAGCAGTACTTC.

This clonotype has a count of ten or more. The chain couples TRBV6-1 to TRBJ2-7, with D possibly being TRBD1 (6 bases). Germline CDR1 and CDR2: MNHNS and SASEGT. V was cut by 1 base and J by 2 bases, with 12 bases left in between. The CDR3 length is 15 residues. This chain's CDR3 is CASSEETGRTYEQYF. In DNA form, the CDR3 reads TGTGCCAGCAGTGAAGAGACAGGCCGTACCTACGAGCAGTACTTC.

This clonotype was seen ten or more times. CDR3 protein: CASRRTSVTETQYF. CDR3 coding DNA: TGTGCCAGCAGACGGACTAGCGTTACAGAGACCCAGTACTTC. This rearrangement joins TRBV28 to TRBJ2-5, with 9 bases that match TRBD2. The V gene end was trimmed by 6 bases and the J gene end by 4 bases; junction bases not matched to a gene: 6. The CDR3 has 14 amino acids. Germline CDR1 is MDHEN and CDR2 is SYDVKM.